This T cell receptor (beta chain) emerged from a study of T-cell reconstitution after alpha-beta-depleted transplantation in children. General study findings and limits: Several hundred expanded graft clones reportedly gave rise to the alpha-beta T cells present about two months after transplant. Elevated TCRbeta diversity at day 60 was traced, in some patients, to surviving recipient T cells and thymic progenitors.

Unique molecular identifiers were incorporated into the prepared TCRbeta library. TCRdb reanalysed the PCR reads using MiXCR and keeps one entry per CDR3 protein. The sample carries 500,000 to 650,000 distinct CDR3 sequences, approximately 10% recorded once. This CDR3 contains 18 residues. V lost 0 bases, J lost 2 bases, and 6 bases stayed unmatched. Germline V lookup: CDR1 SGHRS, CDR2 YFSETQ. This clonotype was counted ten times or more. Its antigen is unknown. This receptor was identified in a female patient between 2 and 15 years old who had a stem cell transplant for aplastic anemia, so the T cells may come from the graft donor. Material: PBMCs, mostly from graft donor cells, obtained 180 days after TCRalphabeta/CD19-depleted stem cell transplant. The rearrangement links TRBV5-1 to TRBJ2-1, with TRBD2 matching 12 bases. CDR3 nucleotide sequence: TGCGCCAGCAGCTTGGACTTACTAGCGGGAGGAACCTACAATGAGCAGTTCTTC. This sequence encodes CASSLDLLAGGTYNEQFF.